This TCR beta chain was observed in a study of cytomegalovirus exposure and HLA in healthy donors (dated by TCRdb to about 2017). The study in broad terms: The 666 repertoires of the first cohort and the roughly 120 validation repertoires were produced on the same platform, according to a later analysis. The study was designed to test whether signatures of past pathogen exposure could be identified by cataloging public T cell receptors. Along with the roughly 700-subject first cohort, a separate validation cohort of some 130 different subjects was used. To predict cytomegalovirus infection status, the study brought together high-throughput TCR immunosequencing, statistical association of individual TCRs with disease status, and machine learning. What the work shows at the level of the full study, not this receptor alone: All 120 or so repertoires were used to score co-occurrence in the validation cohort in a later analysis, because that analysis had no HLA typing for the cohort. In both the original and validation cohorts, the classifier was reported to diagnose cytomegalovirus status with high specificity and sensitivity. Most TCR sequences were observed very rarely across donors, whereas some public TCRs were present in many individuals. It was suggested by the authors that the approach could potentially be generalized to other disease states and immunological phenotypes. A total of 150 to 200 TCR beta chains were listed by the study as associated with cytomegalovirus. A few of the identified cytomegalovirus-associated TCR beta chains were confirmed in vitro to be specific for cytomegalovirus antigens. Subsequent analysis determined that TCRs grouped into clusters in the first cohort also showed a tendency toward co-occurrence across the roughly 120 validation repertoires, and approximately 93% of cluster scores exceeded 0.

In regard to this clone: It lacks a known antigen. No base quality information exists; no much larger clone differs at one position.

Library preparation was by the immunoSEQ multiplex PCR assay. For the original study's pipeline: A statistical classification framework was built to diagnose cytomegalovirus status from the catalog of TCR beta chain sequences. TCRdb took this table from immuneACCESS and kept in-frame rearrangements with V and J called. Such tables lack part of the clones; where checked against another copy, unresolved V genes explain under half of the gap, and the rest is unexplained. The D gene and trimming were derived from the DNA, and the V and J assignments and clone size from that table. Within this sample are about 110,000 clones, with around 95% of them counted one time only. The ten largest account for roughly 0.7% of the sample. The germline V gene gives CDR1 as KGHSH and CDR2 as LQKENI. Ends trimmed: V by 2 bases, J by 4 bases; bases unmatched to a gene: 4. Spanning cysteine to phenylalanine, the CDR3 consists of 14 amino acids. CDR3 DNA is the only sequence kept; it has 42 bases, read in frame from the first base.

Separate from the roughly 660-subject first cohort, the validation cohort of 90 to 150 subjects was the group to which the donors belonged. Sequencing was performed on PBMCs. The TCR sequence derives from a young woman in good health and CMV-seronegative. The V and J segments used are TRBV18 and TRBJ1-1; 7 of the junction bases match TRBD1. The CDR3 in this case is CASSPRQGPTEAFF. The bases are TGTGCCAGCTCACCAAGACAGGGCCCCACTGAAGCTTTCTTT.